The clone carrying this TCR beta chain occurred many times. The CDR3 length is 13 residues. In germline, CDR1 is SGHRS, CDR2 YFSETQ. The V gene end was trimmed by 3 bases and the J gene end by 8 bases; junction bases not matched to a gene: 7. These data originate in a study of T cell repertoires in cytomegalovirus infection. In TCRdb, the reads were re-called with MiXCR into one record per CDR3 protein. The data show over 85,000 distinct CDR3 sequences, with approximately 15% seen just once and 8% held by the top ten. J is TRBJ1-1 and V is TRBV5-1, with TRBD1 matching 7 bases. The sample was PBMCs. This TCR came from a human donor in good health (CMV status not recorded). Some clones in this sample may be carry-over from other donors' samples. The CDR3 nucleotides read TGCGCCAGCAGCTCGCGACAGGGAGGAGAAGCTTTCTTT. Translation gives CASSSRQGGEAFF.